This TCR beta chain was retrieved from a study of CD8 T cells in ankylosing spondylitis. This CDR3 is 16 amino acids long. Germline CDR1 MNHEY, CDR2 SVGEGT. V dropped 3 bases and J dropped 5 bases, with 18 bases sitting between them. Details on this clonotype: Its matching antigen is unknown.

The study, taken as a whole, reports: Seemingly characteristic of ankylosing spondylitis blood was a TCR beta motif consisting of 7 or 8 highly homologous variants. Matched synovial fluid from ankylosing spondylitis patients was reported to be enriched for disease-linked clones. Certain motif variants had earlier appeared in reactive arthritis synovial fluid and blood.

TCRdb re-called the 5' RACE reads with MiXCR, one entry per CDR3 protein. This table holds fewer than 450,000 distinct CDR3 sequences, approximately 17% found once. The chain recombines TRBV6-2 or TRBV6-3 with TRBJ2-3; D may be TRBD2 (6 bases). The sequence came from a male donor with ankylosing spondylitis. Input material: blood, either unsorted or a sorted T cell fraction (not recorded which). CDR3: CASSYSPGDPLDTQYF. The CDR3 DNA follows: TGTGCCAGCAGTTATTCTCCGGGAGACCCATTAGATACGCAGTATTTT.